These 27 T cell receptor beta chains were all obtained from the same sample, sequenced in a study of T cell repertoires in cytomegalovirus infection. TCRdb re-called the reads with MiXCR, one entry per CDR3 protein. The table has over 300,000 distinct CDR3 sequences, more than 8% seen once. Sequencing was done on a sample of PBMCs. The receptors here all came from a human donor in good health (CMV status not recorded). Some clones in this sample may be carry-over from other donors' samples.

This clonotype was counted many times. The chain couples TRBV7-3 to TRBJ1-3; no definite D call. The V gene lost 2 bases and the J gene lost 1 base, with 12 bases spanning the gap. Looked up from germline, CDR1 is SGHTA and CDR2 is FQGTGA. The CDR3 extends over 16 amino acids. CDR3 protein: CASSLAAPGSGNTIYF. CDR3 nucleotides: TGTGCCAGCAGCTTAGCCGCCCCGGGGTCTGGAAACACCATATATTTT.

The chain joins TRBV4-3 to TRBJ2-3; D tentatively reads TRBD1 or TRBD2 (6 bases each). V lost 2 bases and J 5 bases, leaving 11 bases between the germline ends. The CDR3 totals 14 residues. CDR1 and CDR2 (germline): LGHNA, YSLEER. CDR3 protein: CASSQRGDGDTQYF. In nucleotides, the CDR3 is TGCGCCAGCAGCCAAAGGGGGGACGGAGATACGCAGTATTTT.

This clonotype turned up a few times. This sequence joins TRBV7-2 and TRBJ2-3; D may be TRBD1 or TRBD2 (5 bases each). Per the germline V gene, CDR1 is SGHTA and CDR2 is FQGNSA. The length of the CDR3 is 13 residues. V lost 6 bases, J lost 3 bases, and 10 bases lay in between. The CDR3 DNA follows: TGTGCCAGCAGACTGGGGGTGACAGATACGCAGTATTTT. This codes for CASRLGVTDTQYF.

Ten or more counts support this clonotype. This chain uses TRBV19 with TRBJ1-5; no reliable D call. Germline assignment: CDR1 LNHDA and CDR2 SQIVND (reference sequence). This CDR3 contains 14 residues. The germline V and J ends were trimmed by 0 bases and 4 bases, with 7 bases remaining between them. CDR3 amino acids: CASSIERGNQPQHF. The CDR3 region has the DNA TGTGCCAGTAGTATAGAGCGCGGAAATCAGCCCCAGCATTTT.

This clonotype was picked up a small number of times. This chain uses TRBV12-3 or TRBV12-4 with TRBJ1-4; D ambiguous. V dropped 6 bases and J dropped 8 bases, with 16 bases sitting between them. This CDR3 has 14 amino acids. DNA of the CDR3: TGTGCCAGCAGCCTAAGCCCCCGTACGGAAAAACTGTTTTTT. This translates into CASSLSPRTEKLFF.

This clonotype was seen at least ten times. The chain recombines TRBV4-2 with TRBJ2-1, with unresolved D. Germline V gene lookup returns CDR1 LGHNA and CDR2 YNFKEQ. This CDR3 is 15 amino acids long. Trimming removed 1 base at V and 0 bases at J, with 7 bases between. CDR3 sequence: CASSQARASYNEQFF. Here the CDR3 DNA reads TGTGCCAGCAGCCAAGCCCGGGCCTCCTACAATGAGCAGTTCTTC.

This clonotype was detected ten times or more. J is TRBJ1-5 and V is TRBV7-2; D is ambiguous. V was trimmed by 3 bases and J by 5 bases, leaving 5 bases between them. Germline lookup yields CDR1 SGHTA and CDR2 FQGNSA. CDR3 size: 12 residues. In DNA, the CDR3 is TGTGCCAGCAGCTTCAAGGATCAGCCCCAGCATTTT. It translates to CASSFKDQPQHF.

The chain links TRBV28 to TRBJ2-5; D perhaps matches TRBD1 (5 bases). The CDR3 totals 15 residues. V lost 4 bases to trimming and J lost 5 bases, with 17 bases between them. CDR1 and CDR2 (germline): MDHEN, SYDVKM. The CDR3 nucleotides read TGTGCCAGCAGTTCCCAGACAGCCGCCCGGGAGACCCAGTACTTC. Its protein is CASSSQTAARETQYF.

This clonotype was found many times. The chain carries TRBV18 and TRBJ1-5; 9 positions agree with TRBD1. Germline values: CDR1 KGHSH, CDR2 LQKENI. This CDR3 has 16 residues. Trimming at V came to 6 bases and at J to 4 bases, leaving 10 bases not matched to a gene. The CDR3 DNA reads as TGTGCCAGCTCGTATTCCGGGACAGGGACAAATCAGCCCCAGCATTTT. Amino acid sequence: CASSYSGTGTNQPQHF.

This clonotype was observed a few times. CDR3 sequence: CASSFQSHEQFF. Here the CDR3 DNA reads TGCGCCAGCAGCTTTCAGTCGCATGAGCAGTTCTTC. The chain couples TRBV5-1 to TRBJ2-1; D gene uncertain. The CDR3 is 12 residues long. CDR1 is SGHRS and CDR2 is YFSETQ in the germline V gene. With 2 bases removed from V and 8 bases from J, the gap between germline ends came to 8 bases.

This clonotype was seen repeatedly, ten times or more. The chain employs TRBV7-2 and TRBJ2-5; the match to TRBD2 covers 9 bases. J was trimmed by 2 bases and V by 2 bases; bases with no gene match: 3. The length of the CDR3 is 15 residues. Germline CDR1 reads SGHTA; CDR2 reads FQGNSA. Here the CDR3 DNA reads TGTGCCAGCAGCTTACAGCGGGGGGTACAAGAGACCCAGTACTTC. It yields the protein CASSLQRGVQETQYF.

This clonotype was recorded many times. V and J are TRBV27 and TRBJ2-3; possibly TRBD1 for D (6 bases). The length of the CDR3 is 13 residues. CDR1 and CDR2 from the germline V gene are MNHEY and SMNVEV (reference sequence). Between the trimmed V and J ends, which lost 8 bases and 3 bases, there was a span of 12 bases. The CDR3 reads CASGRQETDTQYF. The CDR3 bases are TGTGCCAGCGGCAGACAGGAGACAGATACGCAGTATTTT.

This clonotype appeared a few times. The rearrangement uses TRBV5-1 and TRBJ2-1; TRBD1 is a possible D gene (5 bases). This CDR3 comprises 17 residues. Trimming shortened V by 1 base and J by 2 bases, and 16 bases separated the two germline ends. Germline CDR1 and CDR2: SGHRS and YFSETQ. The CDR3 DNA reads TGCGCCAGCAGCTTGCAAGGCAGACAGCCCCCCTACAATGAGCAGTTCTTC. Translation gives CASSLQGRQPPYNEQFF. Combining the CDR3 with reference TRBV5-1 and TRBJ2-1 gives the whole variable domain KAGVTQTPRYLIKTRGQQVTLSCSPISGHRSVSWYQQTPGQGLQFLFEYFSETQRNKGNFPGRFSGRQFSNSRSEMNVSTLELGDSALYLCASSLQGRQPPYNEQFFGPGTRLTVL.

This clonotype was recorded a few times. The rearrangement uses TRBV6-2 or TRBV6-3 and TRBJ2-7, with 9 bases that match TRBD2. Germline CDR1 is MNHEY and CDR2 is SVGEGT. V lost 0 bases and J lost 3; bases outside the gene matches: 3. This CDR3 is 15 amino acids long. CDR3 amino acids: CASSYSPSGVYEQYF. In DNA form, the CDR3 reads TGTGCCAGCAGTTACTCGCCTAGCGGGGTCTACGAGCAGTACTTC.

In its sample, this clonotype was seen a few times. This rearrangement joins TRBV5-5 to TRBJ2-3; 7 positions match TRBD1. The CDR3 totals 19 residues. The V gene's germline CDR1 is SGHKS and CDR2 YYEKEE (reference sequence). The V and J ends lost 3 bases and 0 bases, in that order; junction bases with no gene match: 16. The CDR3 DNA follows: TGTGCCAGCAGCTCAATGCGGCCTCGGACAGGCCTTAGCACAGATACGCAGTATTTT. Its translation is CASSSMRPRTGLSTDTQYF.

This chain uses TRBV7-2 with TRBJ2-1; D is undetermined. Germline-derived CDR1 and CDR2 are SGHTA and FQGNSA. CDR3 length: 11 residues. V was cut by 3 bases and J by 10 bases, with 7 bases left in between. Here the CDR3 reads CASSFKTEQFF. Here the CDR3 DNA reads TGTGCCAGCAGCTTTAAAACGGAGCAGTTCTTC.

This clonotype was detected ten times or more. The gene calls are TRBV7-2 and TRBJ2-1; 16 bases fit TRBD2. J was trimmed by 7 bases and V by 2 bases; bases with no gene match: 5. Germline values: CDR1 SGHTA, CDR2 FQGNSA. This CDR3 region has 17 residues. CDR3 coding DNA: TGTGCCAGCAGCTTAAGGGGACTAGCGGGGGGGCAAAATGAGCAGTTCTTC. Amino acids: CASSLRGLAGGQNEQFF.

This clonotype was recorded many times. The chain couples TRBV24-1 to TRBJ2-3; 14 bases line up with TRBD2. This CDR3 spans 18 amino acids. V dropped 6 bases and J dropped 5; count of bases not matched to a gene: 12. Germline V gives CDR1 KGHDR, CDR2 SFDVKD. In nucleotides, the CDR3 is TGTGCCACCAGTAATCCTCTTTCCGGGACTAGCGGGAGAGATACGCAGTATTTT. As protein: CATSNPLSGTSGRDTQYF.

J is TRBJ1-5 and V is TRBV18, with D possibly being TRBD1 (6 bases). V lost 2 bases to trimming and J lost 0 bases, with 8 bases between them. The CDR3 length is 15 residues. CDR1 is KGHSH, CDR2 LQKENI, per germline. CDR3 sequence: CASSPSGASNQPQHF. CDR3 bases: TGTGCCAGCTCACCATCAGGGGCTAGCAATCAGCCCCAGCATTTT.

This clonotype has a count of ten or more. The CDR3 is CSASGVGDRLSYEQYF. CDR3 DNA: TGCAGTGCTAGTGGGGTAGGGGACCGCCTATCCTACGAGCAGTACTTC. The chain has TRBV20-1 and TRBJ2-7; either TRBD1 or TRBD2 may supply D (5 bases each). Deletions cut 3 bases from V and 1 base from J, with 19 bases between. Per the germline V gene, CDR1 is DFQATT and CDR2 is SNEGSKA (reference sequence). The CDR3 has 16 amino acids.

The J gene is TRBJ2-3, the V gene TRBV14; no clear D. V lost 1 base and J lost 1, with 9 bases in between. The CDR3 is made up of 15 amino acids. Germline CDR1 SGHDN, CDR2 FVKESK. CDR3 protein: CASSQAPGRTDTQYF. Written as DNA, the CDR3 is TGTGCCAGCAGCCAAGCTCCCGGTCGCACAGATACGCAGTATTTT.

In nucleotides, the CDR3 is TGTGCCAGCAGCCAGCAGGGAACTAACTATGGCTACACCTTC. It translates to CASSQQGTNYGYTF. V gene TRBV14 combines with J gene TRBJ1-2; tentative D call: TRBD1 (5 bases). Germline V gives CDR1 SGHDN, CDR2 FVKESK. Trimming cost V 3 bases and J 0 bases, with 8 bases left between them. The length of the CDR3 is 14 residues.

This clonotype appeared once. The genes are TRBV20-1 and TRBJ2-1, with 12 bases lining up with TRBD2. The germline gives CDR1 DFQATT, CDR2 SNEGSKA (reference sequence). The CDR3 is 13 residues long. Trimming cost V 6 bases and J 9 bases; bases outside gene matches: 6. CDR3 bases: TGCAGTGCCCCGACTAGCGGGAGTGTTGAGCAGTTCTTC. This gives the protein CSAPTSGSVEQFF.

The chain carries TRBV7-2 and TRBJ2-2, with 9 bases identical to TRBD2. Trimming took 1 base from V and 0 from J; bases not matched to a gene: 3. The CDR3 extends over 17 amino acids. Germline CDR1 reads SGHTA; CDR2 reads FQGNSA. The CDR3 here is CASSLVGGGANTGELFF. The CDR3 DNA reads as TGTGCCAGCAGCTTAGTCGGCGGGGGGGCGAACACCGGGGAGCTGTTTTTT.

This clonotype was seen many times. V is TRBV6-2 or TRBV6-3 and J is TRBJ2-5, with D perhaps matching TRBD2 (6 bases). V was pared by 6 bases and J by 5 bases, with 16 bases between. The CDR3 spans 14 residues. Germline V CDR1 and CDR2: MNHEY, SVGEGT. The CDR3 loop is CASRDAGRGETQYF. Here the CDR3 DNA reads TGTGCCAGCAGGGACGCCGGGAGAGGGGAGACCCAGTACTTC.

The chain is built from TRBV20-1 and TRBJ2-7; D possibly matches TRBD1 or TRBD2 (5 bases each). This CDR3 region has 12 residues. With 6 bases removed from V and 0 bases from J, the gap between germline ends came to 9 bases. Germline CDR1 is DFQATT and CDR2 is SNEGSKA (reference sequence). The CDR3 loop reads CSAAGSSYEQYF. The CDR3 region has the DNA TGCAGTGCGGCAGGGAGCTCCTACGAGCAGTACTTC.

The genes are TRBV5-1 and TRBJ1-2; no definite D call. V was pared by 0 bases and J by 4 bases, with 19 bases between. CDR1 and CDR2 from the germline V gene are SGHRS and YFSETQ. The CDR3 contains 17 residues. DNA of the CDR3: TGCGCCAGCAGCTTGGGAGGACCCTCCGGCCGTGCCTATGGCTACACCTTC. Translation: CASSLGGPSGRAYGYTF.